The TCR beta chain under discussion was sequenced for a study of response to subunit inactivated influenza vaccine. The table lists this clonotype with a few counts. One entry per CDR3 protein results from TCRdb running MiXCR on the RT-PCR reads. The table records roughly 550,000 distinct CDR3 sequences, 20% to 25% of them present only once. The sample was also reused in another study, on T cells expressing NK-cell markers. That publication notes: Template switching by 5'RACE with UMIs generated the TCR beta cDNA. The eight sequenced donors comprised seven who were HCMV-seropositive and one who was seronegative. Only alpha-beta TCR T cells were sorted in several experiments, using an anti-gamma-delta TCR antibody.

The origin of this receptor is a man aged 45-65 years who received an inactivated influenza vaccine. The sequenced sample was CD4+ T cells sorted from PBMCs, obtained approximately 12 days after vaccination.

CDR3 sequence reads: CSARDSIDNQPQHF. CDR3 coding DNA: TGCAGTGCTAGAGATAGCATCGACAATCAGCCCCAGCATTTT. The chain joins TRBV20-1 to TRBJ1-5; D not certain. The germline V gene encodes CDR1 DFQATT and CDR2 SNEGSKA (reference sequence). Trimming stripped 0 bases from V and 3 bases from J, with 9 bases between. This CDR3 has 14 residues.